This record looks at one T cell receptor beta chain sequence and its context. The entry originates in a study of blood T cell repertoires in COVID-19. The authors' processing: By means of reference gene primer amplification, nucleated cell counts were estimated. Assay: immunoSEQ multiplex PCR; the TCRdb copy retains only in-frame clones and omits some. For V, J and clone size, that table is used; D and trimming come from the DNA. The sample lists fewer than 500,000 clones; roughly 87% were seen once. In assigning cohorts, the study relied on participant-reported clinical history. Germline values: CDR1 MNHEY, CDR2 SVGAGI. This CDR3 region has 14 residues. The V end lost 0 bases, the J end lost 0 bases, and 5 bases lay between the germline ends.

This clonotype was obtained from a woman younger than 35 who had recovered from COVID-19. The chain is built from TRBV6-5 and TRBJ1-2; TRBD1 is a possible D gene (5 bases). Sequencing used PBMCs or T cells enriched from blood (not recorded which). CDR3 sequence (DNA): TGTGCCAGCAGTTACTCGACAGCTAACTATGGCTACACCTTC. The encoded protein is CASSYSTANYGYTF.